This TCR beta chain was observed in a study of T cell responses to AZD1222 COVID-19 vaccine. Method: immunoSEQ multiplex PCR; TCRdb's copy keeps in-frame clones and lacks some. The repertoire holds roughly 77,000 clones, with more than 90% as singletons. The V gene's germline CDR1 is SGHNT and CDR2 YYREEE (reference sequence). This CDR3 has 15 amino acids. V lost 1 base and J 8 bases, leaving 13 bases between the germline ends. The table lists this clone with a few counts. Its antigen is as yet unknown. Broader study findings: The donor group comprised mostly white British people and more females; the analysis possibly underestimated clonal diversity. Only after the peak T cell response were repertoires sampled.

The material was peripheral blood, obtained on day 0 of AZD1222 vaccination. The V call is TRBV5-4, the J call TRBJ1-6; no firm D call. This receptor was taken from an adult in good health. The CDR3: CASSLPGTGDSPLHF. In DNA form, the CDR3 reads TGTGCCAGCAGCTTGCCTGGCACTGGGGATTCACCCCTCCACTTT.